This TCR beta chain emerged from a study of T cell responses to AZD1222 COVID-19 vaccine. Findings of the study overall: Of the AZD1222 recipients, only five to seven were seropositive at baseline. No day 14 peak samples; only post-peak repertoires were characterized.

Trimming at V came to 2 bases and at J to 0 bases, leaving 3 bases not matched to a gene. Per the germline V gene, CDR1 is PRHDT and CDR2 is FYEKMQ (reference sequence). The CDR3 spans 16 residues. This clone was counted only a few times. Antigen: not known. Here immunoSEQ multiplex PCR was the method, and the copy in TCRdb shows in-frame clones only, minus some. This table has more than 150,000 clones, about nine tenths appearing once. The starting material was peripheral blood, obtained 28 days after the second AZD1222 dose. This TCR was sampled from an adult who received the AZD1222 COVID-19 vaccine. This chain links TRBV13 with TRBJ2-7, with TRBD2 identical over 11 bases. CDR3 in amino acids: CASSLRGLADSYEQYF. The CDR3 region has the DNA TGTGCCAGCAGCTTACGGGGACTAGCGGACTCCTACGAGCAGTACTTC. The variable domain in full, completed from reference TRBV13 and TRBJ2-7, reads AAGVIQSPRHLIKEKRETATLKCYPIPRHDTVYWYQQGPGQDPQFLISFYEKMQSDKGSIPDRFSAQQFSDYHSELNMSSLELGDSALYFCASSLRGLADSYEQYFGPGTRLTVT.